Shown below are 15 T cell receptor beta chains from a single sample sequenced in a study of T-cell memory formation after mild COVID-19 (dated by TCRdb to about 2021). Library generation was performed with 5' RACE. The listed sequencing device is Illumina NovaSeq 6000. TCRdb redid the processing of the public reads, applying fastp at Q25 and MiXCR, and retained in-frame beta chains. Entries are consolidated by CDR3 protein sequence, retaining the most common genes and DNA. Counted in this sample were under 200,000 distinct CDR3 sequences; roughly a third of them appeared once. The ten largest clones represent approximately 12% of the sample. Sequencing used PBMCs or a T cell subset sorted from them (not recorded which). These receptor sequences come from an adult woman who had mild COVID-19 (a few samples of this study predate the infection). The sample titles of this study are shuffled in the database, so cell type and time point are left out; the donor was told from shared clones.

The chain uses TRBV12-3 or TRBV12-4 and TRBJ2-4; TRBD2 aligns across 13 bases. J gave up 13 bases and V 6 bases, and 9 bases lay outside the gene matches. This CDR3 comprises 14 residues. CDR3 sequence: CASSRTSGGELQYF. DNA for the CDR3: TGTGCCAGCAGCCGGACTAGCGGGGGAGAACTGCAGTACTTC.

J is TRBJ2-3 and V is TRBV7-9; 8 bases are a match to TRBD1. Germline V gives CDR1 SEHNR, CDR2 FQNEAQ (reference sequence). The CDR3 runs 13 residues. V trimming: 6 bases; J trimming: 4 bases; junction bases outside the gene matches: 3. The CDR3 DNA reads as TGTGCCAGCAGGACAGGGGATGCAGATACGCAGTATTTT. This sequence encodes CASRTGDADTQYF.

The CDR3 nucleotides are TGCGCCAGCAGCCTGGGGGTTCACTCCTACGAGCAGTACTTC. Its protein product is CASSLGVHSYEQYF. The chain is built from TRBV4-1 and TRBJ2-7; D tentatively reads TRBD1 or TRBD2 (5 bases each). The V gene's germline CDR1 is MGHRA and CDR2 YSYEKL. V was clipped by 4 bases and J by 0 bases, with 10 bases between them. The CDR3 contains 14 residues.

This chain uses TRBV9 with TRBJ2-1; D is uncertain. V dropped 3 bases and J dropped 5 bases, with 3 bases sitting between them. From germline, CDR1 is SGDLS and CDR2 YYNGEE. This CDR3 has 11 amino acids. Here the CDR3 DNA reads TGTGCCAGCAGCGCAAACAATGAGCAGTTCTTC. Translated, it gives CASSANNEQFF.

The CDR3 DNA reads as TGTGCCAGCAGTCAGGTATCGTGGGGCGGGAACACTGAAGCTTTCTTT. Translated: CASSQVSWGGNTEAFF. J is TRBJ1-1 and V is TRBV27, with a tentative D call TRBD1 (5 bases). The germline V gene has CDR1 MNHEY and CDR2 SMNVEV (reference sequence). There are 16 residues in the CDR3. The ends were cut back, 5 bases at V and 1 base at J, with 17 bases in the middle.

The CDR3 sequence is CASSSHGAGGPEEQFF. CDR3 nucleotide sequence: TGTGCCAGCAGCTCTCATGGGGCGGGAGGGCCGGAAGAGCAGTTCTTC. The chain uses TRBV9 and TRBJ2-1, with 9 positions matching TRBD2. Germline values: CDR1 SGDLS, CDR2 YYNGEE. The V gene end was trimmed by 4 bases and the J gene end by 10 bases; junction bases not matched to a gene: 15. The CDR3 consists of 16 residues.

V gene TRBV5-1 combines with J gene TRBJ1-2; 7 positions agree with TRBD1. Germline trimming cut 4 bases from V and 5 bases from J; bases unmatched to any gene: 8. The CDR3 has 14 amino acids. In germline, CDR1 is SGHRS, CDR2 YFSETQ. The CDR3 DNA follows: TGCGCCAGCAGCCTCCCCACAGGGGCATATGGCTACACCTTC. Residues: CASSLPTGAYGYTF.

V usage is TRBV12-3 or TRBV12-4 and J usage is TRBJ2-3; 14 bases align to TRBD2. J was trimmed by 4 bases and V by 6 bases; bases with no gene match: 15. The CDR3 totals 19 residues. In nucleotides, the CDR3 is TGTGCCAGCAGGGAGGGACTAGCGGGAGAGAGGACTGGAGCAGATACGCAGTATTTT. Its protein is CASREGLAGERTGADTQYF.

The V call is TRBV5-5, the J call TRBJ2-3; D remains unclear. The CDR3 has 13 residues. Looked up from germline, CDR1 is SGHKS and CDR2 is YYEKEE (reference sequence). V lost 2 bases and J 3 bases, leaving 7 bases between the germline ends. The CDR3 loop reads CASSFGWTDTQYF. The CDR3 DNA follows: TGTGCCAGCAGCTTTGGCTGGACAGATACGCAGTATTTT.

J is TRBJ1-2 and V is TRBV24-1; 7 bases are a match to TRBD1. There are 13 residues in the CDR3. Germline V gives CDR1 KGHDR, CDR2 SFDVKD. Trimming took 1 base from V and 6 from J; bases not matched to a gene: 1. CDR3 loop: CATSDFTGDGYTF. In nucleotides, the CDR3 is TGTGCCACCAGTGATTTCACAGGGGATGGCTACACCTTC.

V gene TRBV7-9 combines with J gene TRBJ2-5, with D perhaps matching TRBD2 (5 bases). The CDR3 runs to 15 residues. Looked up from germline, CDR1 is SEHNR and CDR2 is FQNEAQ (reference sequence). V lost 6 bases and J 5 bases, leaving 19 bases between the germline ends. CDR3 loop: CASRSGESILETQYF. DNA of the CDR3: TGTGCCAGCAGGTCCGGGGAGAGCATTTTGGAGACCCAGTACTTC.

This clonotype has only a few counts. V gene TRBV12-3 or TRBV12-4 combines with J gene TRBJ1-6; no clear D. The CDR3 contains 13 residues. Trimming stripped 6 bases from V and 10 bases from J, with 13 bases between. CDR3 sequence: CASRRESGSPLHF. The CDR3 DNA is TGTGCCAGCAGACGGGAGAGTGGATCACCCCTCCACTTT.

This rearrangement joins TRBV4-2 to TRBJ1-2; TRBD1 matches 7 bases. J gave up 4 bases and V 3 bases, and 2 bases lay outside the gene matches. The length of the CDR3 is 13 residues. Germline V gene data show CDR1 as LGHNA and CDR2 as YNFKEQ. The CDR3 loop is CASSQSGGYGYTF. The CDR3 DNA reads TGTGCCAGCAGCCAGTCAGGGGGCTATGGCTACACCTTC.

This chain uses TRBV9 with TRBJ2-7; 7 nucleotides align to TRBD1. The CDR3 extends over 16 amino acids. After removal of 0 bases from V and 3 bases from J, the junction contained 9 bases not matched to a gene. The germline V gene encodes CDR1 SGDLS and CDR2 YYNGEE. The CDR3 sequence: CASSVGARDSNYEQYF. For the CDR3, the DNA is TGTGCCAGCAGCGTAGGCGCACGGGACAGTAACTACGAGCAGTACTTC.

The chain combines TRBV12-3 or TRBV12-4 with TRBJ1-5; tentatively, D is TRBD1 (5 bases). V lost 7 bases and J lost 3, with 13 bases in between. The CDR3 loop spans 14 amino acids. CDR3 residues: CASNRGAVNQPQHF. CDR3 DNA: TGTGCCAGCAATCGTGGGGCGGTCAATCAGCCCCAGCATTTT.